One and the same sample provided the 22 T cell receptor beta chains below, sequenced in a study of CD8 T cells in ankylosing spondylitis. Using its own MiXCR run on the 5' RACE reads, TCRdb lists one record per CDR3 protein. The data contain about 160,000 distinct CDR3 sequences, around 20% of them singletons. Sequenced input: blood, either unsorted or a sorted T cell fraction (not recorded which). The receptor set was obtained from a male donor with ankylosing spondylitis or in good health (not recorded which).

This clonotype was counted only a few times. The CDR3 nucleotides read TGCAGTGCTGGCCGGACAGATCTTAATGAAAAACTGTTTTTT. It encodes CSAGRTDLNEKLFF. The J gene is TRBJ1-4, the V gene TRBV20-1; D perhaps matches TRBD1 (6 bases). The V and J ends lost 5 bases and 4 bases respectively, with 14 bases between them. Germline CDR1 and CDR2: DFQATT and SNEGSKA (reference sequence). This CDR3 contains 14 residues.

This clonotype occurred a few times. The rearrangement links TRBV7-9 to TRBJ2-1; no clear D. Per the germline V gene, CDR1 is SEHNR and CDR2 is FQNEAQ (reference sequence). Trimming left V 2 bases short and J 4 bases short, with 15 bases between. The CDR3 consists of 16 residues. The CDR3: CASSLMLSLYYNEQFF. In nucleotides, the CDR3 is TGTGCCAGCAGCTTAATGTTGAGTTTATATTACAATGAGCAGTTCTTC.

This chain joins TRBV9 and TRBJ1-5; maybe TRBD1 (5 bases). The germline V gene has CDR1 SGDLS and CDR2 YYNGEE. Trimming took off 4 bases at V and 0 bases at J, with 14 bases between the two ends. The CDR3 length is 16 residues. As DNA, the CDR3 is TGTGCCAGCAGCCCTGGGGTTGGGGCTAGCAATCAGCCCCAGCATTTT. Translating it yields CASSPGVGASNQPQHF. Looking up the rest from reference TRBV9 and TRBJ1-5 gives the full variable domain: DSGVTQTPKHLITATGQRVTLRCSPRSGDLSVYWYQQSLDQGLQFLIQYYNGEERAKGNILERFSAQQFPDLHSELNLSSLELGDSALYFCASSPGVGASNQPQHFGDGTRLSIL.

The rearrangement links TRBV12-3 or TRBV12-4 to TRBJ2-1, with D perhaps matching TRBD2 (6 bases). The CDR3 spans 13 residues. V gave up 10 bases and J gave up 0 bases, with 10 bases separating them. For the CDR3, the DNA is TGTGCCACCCAAGCGGGCTCCTACAATGAGCAGTTCTTC. Amino acid sequence: CATQAGSYNEQFF.

This clonotype has at least ten counts. The chain couples TRBV5-1 to TRBJ1-5; possible D gene TRBD1, 5 bases. Germline V gene data show CDR1 as SGHRS and CDR2 as YFSETQ. Deletions cut 0 bases from V and 4 bases from J, with 11 bases between. The CDR3 has 15 residues. The DNA of the CDR3 is TGCGCCAGCAGCTTGGTTGGGGACGGGAATCAGCCCCAGCATTTT. Its translation is CASSLVGDGNQPQHF.

This clonotype was seen repeatedly, ten times or more. The rearrangement uses TRBV5-1 and TRBJ1-5, with a tentative D call TRBD1 (5 bases). CDR3 length: 14 amino acids. Trimming took 1 base from V and 2 from J, leaving 7 bases between them. CDR1 SGHRS and CDR2 YFSETQ come from the germline V gene. The CDR3 region is CASSLLGGNQPQHF. The CDR3 bases are TGCGCCAGCAGCTTGTTGGGGGGCAATCAGCCCCAGCATTTT.

As regards this clonotype: Possible read error: a much larger clone is one base away. CDR3 DNA sequence: TGTGCCAGCAGCCCCCAGGAGGTTGAAGCTTTCTTT. As protein: CASSPQEVEAFF. This rearrangement joins TRBV12-3 or TRBV12-4 to TRBJ1-1, with D uncertain. This CDR3 contains 12 residues. The germline V and J ends were trimmed by 6 bases and 7 bases, with 12 bases remaining between them.

The table lists this clonotype with many counts. This chain uses TRBV12-3 or TRBV12-4 with TRBJ2-1; TRBD2 matches 11 bases. The CDR3 extends over 16 amino acids. V shed 8 bases, J shed 7 bases, and the junction held 13 bases outside the gene matches. CDR3 in amino acids: CASSIRLTSGRNEQFF. For the CDR3, the DNA is TGTGCCAGCTCCATACGTCTAACTAGCGGGAGAAATGAGCAGTTCTTC.

The chain has TRBV12-3 or TRBV12-4 and TRBJ1-2; the match to TRBD1 covers 7 bases. The trim removed 4 bases at V and 3 bases at J, leaving 2 bases unmatched. The CDR3 is 13 residues long. This CDR3 is CASSWGQYYGYTF. As DNA, the CDR3 is TGTGCCAGCAGTTGGGGACAGTACTATGGCTACACCTTC.

V gene TRBV20-1 combines with J gene TRBJ2-5; 9 bases map to TRBD2. The CDR3 loop spans 13 amino acids. Germline V gene lookup returns CDR1 DFQATT and CDR2 SNEGSKA (reference sequence). The trim removed 3 bases at V and 5 bases at J, leaving 4 bases unmatched. As DNA, the CDR3 is TGCAGTGCTAGTCCCAGCGGGAGGGAGACCCAGTACTTC. It yields the protein CSASPSGRETQYF.

The chain links TRBV6-6 to TRBJ1-4; no clear D. CDR3 length: 12 residues. The germline CDR1 and CDR2 sequences are MNHNY and SVGAGI (reference sequence). V was trimmed by 2 bases and J by 6 bases, leaving 4 bases between them. CDR3 nucleotides: TGTGCCAGCAGTTACAGTGATGAAAAACTGTTTTTT. Its translation is CASSYSDEKLFF.

The chain uses TRBV12-3 or TRBV12-4 and TRBJ2-7; D gene ambiguous. The CDR3 runs 15 residues. V was pared by 1 base and J by 2 bases, with 12 bases between. The CDR3 bases are TGTGCCAGCAGTTTAGGGTTAGGTCCCACCTACGAGCAGTACTTC. Translated: CASSLGLGPTYEQYF.

This clonotype was recorded at least ten times. The CDR3 region has the DNA TGTGCCAGTAGTGATGGGACAGGCCAACTTTTGAACACTGAAGCTTTCTTT. Translating it yields CASSDGTGQLLNTEAFF. This chain links TRBV19 with TRBJ1-1, with 8 bases fitting TRBD1. The germline CDR1 and CDR2 sequences are LNHDA and SQIVND (reference sequence). CDR3 size: 17 residues. The V segment lost 5 bases and the J segment 0 bases; nucleotides outside the gene matches: 11.

This clonotype was seen many times. This chain joins TRBV20-1 and TRBJ1-1; TRBD1 matches at 8 bases. J gave up 8 bases and V 6 bases, and 11 bases lay outside the gene matches. This CDR3 has 13 amino acids. Germline CDR1 DFQATT, CDR2 SNEGSKA (reference sequence). The DNA of the CDR3 is TGCAGTGCACGAGACAGGGGCCAGGGGGAAGCTTTCTTT. It codes for CSARDRGQGEAFF.

In this sample, this clonotype turned up many times. The J gene is TRBJ1-1, the V gene TRBV12-3 or TRBV12-4; D is undetermined. Trimming pared 3 bases from V and 3 bases from J, leaving 14 bases between. CDR3 length: 15 amino acids. This CDR3 reads CASSLAGGRDTEAFF. CDR3 nucleotide sequence: TGTGCCAGCAGTTTGGCAGGAGGACGGGACACTGAAGCTTTCTTT.

This clonotype was recorded many times. V is TRBV20-1 and J is TRBJ2-3; tentatively, D is TRBD2 (6 bases). V lost 6 bases and J lost 0, with 19 bases in between. The CDR3 runs 16 residues. In germline, CDR1 is DFQATT, CDR2 SNEGSKA (reference sequence). CDR3 in DNA: TGCAGTGCGCCTCGTAGAATTAGCGGAAGCACAGATACGCAGTATTTT. Amino acid sequence: CSAPRRISGSTDTQYF.

This clonotype was seen repeatedly, ten times or more. V gene TRBV29-1 combines with J gene TRBJ2-1; 8 positions agree with TRBD2. CDR3 length: 16 amino acids. V lost 4 bases, J lost 1 base, and 9 bases stayed unmatched. Germline CDR1 reads SQVTM; CDR2 reads ANQGSEA. In DNA form, the CDR3 reads TGCAGCGTTGTTGGATTAGCGGGGTATTCCTACAATGAGCAGTTCTTC. Protein product: CSVVGLAGYSYNEQFF.

This clonotype was observed many times. This chain joins TRBV27 and TRBJ2-1; D ambiguous. There are 16 residues in the CDR3. V gave up 10 bases and J gave up 6 bases, with 25 bases separating them. Germline lookup yields CDR1 MNHEY and CDR2 SMNVEV (reference sequence). As DNA, the CDR3 is TGTGCCACCCGGAAGGTAGCCGCTCCCCTAGTCAATGAGCAGTTCTTC. Encoded protein: CATRKVAAPLVNEQFF.

This clonotype was seen just once. V and J are TRBV11-1 and TRBJ2-4; no reliable D call. This CDR3 comprises 13 residues. The V gene lost 2 bases and the J gene lost 9 bases, with 11 bases spanning the gap. The V gene's germline CDR1 is SGHAT and CDR2 FQDESV (reference sequence). CDR3: CASSLFQAAIQYF. CDR3 nucleotides: TGTGCCAGCAGCTTATTTCAGGCCGCCATTCAGTACTTC.

This sequence joins TRBV29-1 and TRBJ1-2; D is ambiguous. Looked up from germline, CDR1 is SQVTM and CDR2 is ANQGSEA. With 4 bases removed from V and 3 bases from J, the gap between germline ends came to 18 bases. This CDR3 region has 15 residues. CDR3 amino acids: CSVGSMDGSHYGYTF. The DNA of the CDR3 is TGCAGCGTTGGGAGCATGGACGGGAGTCACTATGGCTACACCTTC.

The rearrangement uses TRBV27 and TRBJ2-2; D might be TRBD2 (5 bases). The CDR3 sequence is 16 residues long. CDR1 and CDR2 (germline): MNHEY, SMNVEV (reference sequence). V was trimmed by 3 bases and J by 5 bases, leaving 16 bases between them. The CDR3 nucleotides read TGTGCCAGCAGTTTCGTGGTACAGCGGCTGACCGGGGAGCTGTTTTTT. This translates into CASSFVVQRLTGELFF.

The chain has TRBV10-3 and TRBJ1-4; 8 bases line up with TRBD1. This CDR3 is built from 15 residues. The ends lost 2 bases at V and 7 bases at J; junction bases unmatched: 6. The germline V gene encodes CDR1 ENHRY and CDR2 SYGVKD. CDR3 DNA sequence: TGTGCCATCAGTGAGGGGACAGGCGGACCTGAAAAACTGTTTTTT. It translates to CAISEGTGGPEKLFF.